This is a list of T cell receptor beta chains from one sample in a study of blood T cell repertoires in COVID-19. This table comes from immunoSEQ multiplex PCR, and its TCRdb copy is limited to in-frame clones, with some not included. The table includes approximately 350,000 clones, around 86% detected once. The sequencing input was PBMCs or T cells enriched from blood (not recorded which). The receptors originated from a woman aged 50 to 60 who had recovered from COVID-19. CDR3s include the opening cysteine and the closing phenylalanine or tryptophan. D genes are given only for firm matches. A row's size may be missing; if present it is once, few, many or a size class.

TRBV20-1	TRBJ1-6	-	few	CSASLEGSYNSPLHF	TGCAGTGCTAGTCTTGAGGGTTCCTATAATTCACCCCTCCACTTT
TRBV27	TRBJ2-7	-	-	CASSLGPGTIRYYEQYF	TGTGCCAGCAGTTTGGGCCCCGGGACAATTAGGTACTACGAGCAGTACTTC
TRBV6-5	TRBJ2-5	TRBD1	-	CASSYTRQGEETQYF	TGTGCCAGCAGTTACACCAGACAGGGAGAAGAGACCCAGTACTTC
TRBV7-9	TRBJ1-2	TRBD1	-	CASSSSTGFGYTF	TGTGCCAGCAGCTCCTCGACAGGGTTCGGCTACACCTTC
TRBV3-1/TRBV3-2	TRBJ1-2	-	-	CASSRRDKTHGYTF	TGTGCCAGCAGCCGCCGGGACAAAACCCATGGCTACACCTTC
TRBV30	TRBJ2-7	TRBD1	once	CAWSVSPPTGFYEQYF	TGTGCCTGGAGTGTATCCCCCCCGACAGGGTTCTACGAGCAGTACTTC
TRBV5-1	TRBJ2-1	-	-	CASNGGTYNEQFF	TGCGCCAGCAACGGGGGAACCTACAATGAGCAGTTCTTC
TRBV6-2/TRBV6-3	TRBJ1-1	-	-	CASSYSGSGTEAFF	TGTGCCAGCAGTTACTCAGGTTCGGGCACTGAAGCTTTCTTT
TRBV7-6	TRBJ2-1	TRBD2	once	CASSAAWTSGVPNEQFF	TGTGCCAGCAGCGCCGCCTGGACTAGCGGGGTACCCAATGAGCAGTTCTTC
TRBV19	TRBJ1-2	TRBD1	-	CASSDDRVGYYGYTF	TGTGCCAGTAGTGATGACAGGGTCGGGTACTATGGCTACACCTTC
TRBV7-8	TRBJ2-2	-	-	CASSSMVTGTGELFF	TGTGCCAGCAGCTCCATGGTCACAGGGACCGGGGAGCTGTTTTTT
TRBV5-4	TRBJ2-1	TRBD2	-	CASTPGTSLDEQFF	TGTGCCAGCACCCCCGGGACTAGCTTGGATGAGCAGTTCTTC
TRBV3-1/TRBV3-2	TRBJ1-1	TRBD1	-	CASSRTGGTEAFF	TGTGCCAGCAGCCGCACAGGGGGCACTGAAGCTTTCTTT
TRBV30	TRBJ2-3	-	-	CAQSWLGGDTQYF	TGTGCCCAAAGCTGGCTAGGAGGAGATACGCAGTATTTT
TRBV7-2	TRBJ2-7	TRBD2	once	CASSNTGRGGEQYF	TGTGCCAGCAGCAACACCGGGCGGGGGGGCGAGCAGTACTTC
TRBV6-2/TRBV6-3	TRBJ2-2	-	-	CASSLRQVANTGELFF	TGTGCCAGCAGCCTCCGACAGGTGGCGAACACCGGGGAGCTGTTTTTT
TRBV9	TRBJ1-2	TRBD1	-	CASSVATGQMYGYTF	TGTGCCAGCAGCGTAGCTACGGGACAGATGTATGGCTACACCTTC
TRBV7-9	TRBJ1-1	-	-	CASSLVGGSGGFF	TGTGCCAGCAGCTTAGTGGGGGGAAGTGGCGGTTTCTTT
TRBV30	TRBJ2-7	-	-	CAWRTLRGSSYEQYF	TGTGCCTGGAGAACCCTAAGGGGCAGCTCCTACGAGCAGTACTTC
TRBV29-1	TRBJ2-5	-	-	CSVRVNPQETQYF	TGCAGCGTACGCGTCAACCCCCAAGAGACCCAGTACTTC
TRBV28	TRBJ2-1	TRBD2	-	CASGRGVNEQFF	TGTGCCAGCGGCCGGGGGGTCAATGAGCAGTTCTTC
TRBV9	TRBJ2-5	-	-	CASSDPGGAPYF	TGTGCCAGCAGCGACCCGGGGGGCGCTCCGTACTTC
TRBV7-9	TRBJ2-2	-	-	CASSPQGLDTGELFF	TGTGCCAGCAGCCCCCAGGGGCTTGACACCGGGGAGCTGTTTTTT
TRBV4-2	TRBJ2-1	TRBD2	-	CASSQELAGGPYNEQFF	TGTGCCAGCAGCCAAGAGTTAGCGGGGGGGCCCTACAATGAGCAGTTCTTC
TRBV27	TRBJ2-3	TRBD1	-	CASSPGTGLRDTQYF	TGTGCCAGCAGTCCCGGGACAGGTTTACGCGATACGCAGTATTTT
TRBV18	TRBJ1-5	-	-	CASSPRNSQPQHF	TGTGCCAGCTCACCAAGAAATAGTCAGCCCCAGCATTTT
TRBV6-5	TRBJ2-3	TRBD2	-	CASSYLAGGSTDTQYF	TGTGCCAGCAGTTACCTAGCGGGGGGAAGCACAGATACGCAGTATTTT
TRBV27	TRBJ1-2	TRBD1	-	CASSLRGPDYGYTF	TGTGCCAGCAGTTTGAGGGGGCCCGACTATGGCTACACCTTC
TRBV12-3/TRBV12-4	TRBJ1-4	-	-	CASSFPREKLFF	TGTGCCAGCAGTTTTCCGAGAGAAAAACTGTTTTTT
TRBV28	TRBJ1-2	TRBD1	-	CATERTGNYGYTF	TGTGCCACAGAAAGGACAGGGAACTATGGCTACACCTTC
TRBV7-2	TRBJ2-3	TRBD1	-	CASSPDRLLQGTDTQYF	TGTGCCAGCAGCCCGGACAGGCTATTACAAGGCACAGATACGCAGTATTTT
TRBV30	TRBJ1-1	-	-	CAWGLWAGTEAFF	TGTGCCTGGGGCTTATGGGCCGGCACTGAAGCTTTCTTT
TRBV7-2	TRBJ1-2	TRBD1	-	CASSLSSGTGGGYTF	TGTGCCAGCAGCTTAAGCTCCGGGACAGGGGGTGGCTACACCTTC
TRBV2	TRBJ1-2	-	-	CASSVRAGNGYTF	TGTGCCAGCAGTGTCAGGGCAGGGAATGGCTACACCTTC
TRBV19	TRBJ1-2	-	few	CASGLGLANYGYTF	TGTGCCAGTGGCTTGGGACTAGCTAACTATGGCTACACCTTC
TRBV15	TRBJ1-1	TRBD1	-	CATSTTGHGTEAFF	TGTGCCACCAGCACGACAGGGCACGGCACTGAAGCTTTCTTT
TRBV9	TRBJ1-1	-	-	CASSVYTGRTEAFF	TGTGCCAGCAGCGTATATACAGGGCGGACTGAAGCTTTCTTT
TRBV7-9	TRBJ1-6	TRBD1	once	CASSLPGQGNSPLHF	TGTGCCAGCAGCTTACCGGGACAGGGGAATTCACCCCTCCACTTT
TRBV25-1	TRBJ1-1	TRBD1	-	CASTDRDPNTEAFF	TGTGCCAGCACAGACAGGGATCCGAACACTGAAGCTTTCTTT
TRBV2	TRBJ1-5	-	-	CASSPILVPQPQHF	TGTGCCAGCAGTCCTATCCTGGTGCCTCAGCCCCAGCATTTT
TRBV6-5	TRBJ2-7	-	-	CASSFTGGEQYF	TGTGCCAGCAGTTTCACCGGAGGCGAGCAGTACTTC
TRBV21-1	TRBJ2-1	-	once	CASSIVTGAFNEQFF	TGTGCCAGCAGCATTGTGACGGGAGCTTTCAATGAGCAGTTCTTC
TRBV6-2/TRBV6-3	TRBJ2-7	TRBD2	-	CASSSDPLAYPRDEQYF	TGTGCCAGCAGTTCCGACCCACTAGCGTACCCCCGGGACGAGCAGTACTTC
TRBV19	TRBJ2-3	TRBD2	-	CASSLGSWTSESRTDTQYF	TGTGCCAGTAGTCTCGGCAGTTGGACTAGCGAATCCAGGACAGATACGCAGTATTTT
TRBV30	TRBJ1-1	-	-	CAWSHRTDGFF	TGTGCCTGGAGTCACCGGACAGACGGTTTCTTT
TRBV30	TRBJ2-3	-	-	CAGRAGTHTDTQYF	TGTGCCGGGAGAGCAGGGACACACACAGATACGCAGTATTTT
TRBV11-3	TRBJ1-1	-	-	CASSWGQGSEAFF	TGTGCCAGCAGCTGGGGACAAGGTTCTGAAGCTTTCTTT
TRBV7-9	TRBJ2-5	TRBD2	many	CASSSPAGENLQETQYF	TGTGCCAGCAGCTCCCCGGCGGGAGAAAACCTCCAAGAGACCCAGTACTTC
TRBV25-1	TRBJ2-3	TRBD1	-	CASSSQGDTDTQYF	TGTGCCAGCAGTTCACAGGGGGATACAGATACGCAGTATTTT
TRBV6-5	TRBJ1-2	TRBD1	-	CASSYSGQGANYGYTF	TGTGCCAGCAGTTACTCGGGACAGGGCGCGAACTATGGCTACACCTTC
TRBV7-2	TRBJ1-6	-	once	CASSLVISNSPLHF	TGTGCCAGCAGCTTAGTTATATCCAATTCACCCCTCCACTTT
TRBV6-2/TRBV6-3	TRBJ1-2	TRBD1	-	CASSQDRAYGYTF	TGTGCCAGCAGCCAGGACAGGGCATATGGCTACACCTTC